The 25 T cell receptor beta chains below all came from one sample that was sequenced in a study of T-cell reconstitution after alpha-beta-depleted transplantation in children. Unique molecular identifiers were incorporated into the prepared TCRbeta library. TCRdb analysed the PCR reads with MiXCR anew, one entry per CDR3 protein. The sample includes hundreds of thousands of distinct CDR3 sequences, approximately 14% of them seen just once. The specimen was PBMCs, collected before TCRalphabeta/CD19-depleted stem cell transplant. The source of these receptors is a girl between 2 and 10 years old with congenital amegakaryocytic thrombocytopenia, due to receive a stem cell transplant.

V gene TRBV20-1 combines with J gene TRBJ1-5, with unresolved D. Between the trimmed V and J ends, which lost 6 bases and 0 bases, there was a span of 18 bases. The CDR3 is 16 amino acids. The germline V gene encodes CDR1 DFQATT and CDR2 SNEGSKA (reference sequence). In DNA form, the CDR3 reads TGCAGTGCCACAGACAATAGAGCTGCTAGCAATCAGCCCCAGCATTTT. Its protein product is CSATDNRAASNQPQHF.

This clonotype was recorded a few times. The rearrangement links TRBV10-1 to TRBJ2-6; D is unclear. Trimming cost V 8 bases and J 0 bases, with 5 bases left between them. Germline lookup yields CDR1 WNHNN and CDR2 SYGVQD (reference sequence). The CDR3 is 13 residues long. CDR3 sequence: CASSTSGANVLTF. The CDR3 coding sequence is TGCGCCAGCTCAACCTCTGGGGCCAACGTCCTGACTTTC.

In this sample, this clonotype turned up many times. The CDR3 DNA is TGTGCCAGCAGTTTGTGGGTGGGCACCAATGAGCAGTTCTTC. It is translated as CASSLWVGTNEQFF. V and J are TRBV27 and TRBJ2-1; no clear D. CDR3 size: 14 residues. Trimming stripped 3 bases from V and 6 bases from J, with 12 bases between. Germline CDR1 reads MNHEY; CDR2 reads SMNVEV (reference sequence).

This clonotype came up many times. The V and J genes are TRBV12-3 or TRBV12-4 and TRBJ2-1, with 11 bases matching TRBD2. J gave up 7 bases and V 5 bases, and 7 bases lay outside the gene matches. There are 15 residues in the CDR3. The chain's CDR3 is CASSPGIAGGNEQFF. The DNA for the CDR3 is TGTGCCAGCAGTCCCGGTATAGCGGGGGGGAATGAGCAGTTCTTC.

The V call is TRBV18, the J call TRBJ2-5; 7 bases line up with TRBD2. From germline, CDR1 is KGHSH and CDR2 LQKENI. CDR3 length: 15 amino acids. With V trimmed by 2 bases and J by 6 bases, 9 bases remained unmatched. This CDR3 is CASSPVAGESQTQYF. CDR3 coding DNA: TGTGCCAGCTCACCAGTCGCGGGAGAATCGCAGACCCAGTACTTC.

As for this clonotype: A much larger clone sits a single nucleotide away, making a read error possible. This chain joins TRBV28 and TRBJ1-2; D is unclear. This CDR3 is 15 amino acids long. Germline V gives CDR1 MDHEN, CDR2 SYDVKM. The CDR3 sequence: CASSIGPTANYGYPF. The CDR3, as DNA: TGTGCCAGCAGCATCGGGCCCACGGCTAACTATGGCTACCCCTTC.

Many counts were recorded for this clonotype. This rearrangement joins TRBV5-1 to TRBJ2-1; possibly TRBD2 for D (5 bases). CDR1 and CDR2 from the germline V gene are SGHRS and YFSETQ. V was cut by 1 base and J by 9 bases, with 11 bases left in between. This CDR3 spans 13 amino acids. This CDR3 reads CASSLSVAGEQFF. CDR3 nucleotide sequence: TGCGCCAGCAGCTTGTCAGTTGCGGGTGAGCAGTTCTTC.

This clonotype was observed many times. The rearrangement uses TRBV20-1 and TRBJ2-2; TRBD2 agrees at 10 bases. The CDR3 contains 17 residues. V was pared by 1 base and J by 7 bases, with 12 bases of the junction left unmatched. CDR1 and CDR2 from the germline V gene are DFQATT and SNEGSKA (reference sequence). CDR3 DNA: TGCAGTGCTAGAGCTTATGACACTAGCGGGATTAGCGGGGAGCTGTTTTTT. This codes for CSARAYDTSGISGELFF.

This clonotype has at least ten counts. This chain connects TRBV12-3 or TRBV12-4 to TRBJ1-6; D gene uncertain. CDR3 length equals 15 residues. V lost 6 bases and J 0 bases, leaving 9 bases between the germline ends. For the CDR3, the DNA is TGTGCCAGCAGCCTCAGGAGCTCCTATAATTCACCCCTCCACTTT. This gives the protein CASSLRSSYNSPLHF.

This clonotype was recorded many times. The V gene is TRBV29-1, the J gene TRBJ1-2, with D hard to call. This CDR3 has 13 amino acids. The germline gives CDR1 SQVTM, CDR2 ANQGSEA. The V gene lost 0 bases and the J gene lost 8 bases, with 13 bases spanning the gap. CDR3 amino acids: CSVEDLIPRGYTF. DNA for the CDR3: TGCAGCGTTGAAGATCTTATCCCGCGGGGCTACACCTTC.

V usage is TRBV10-3 and J usage is TRBJ2-1; 12 nucleotides match TRBD2. There are 16 residues in the CDR3. Germline V gene data show CDR1 as ENHRY and CDR2 as SYGVKD. With V trimmed by 5 bases and J by 5 bases, 7 bases remained unmatched. CDR3 in DNA: TGTGCCATCAGTCCAGCTAGCGGGAGGGCCGACAATGAGCAGTTCTTC. Translating it yields CAISPASGRADNEQFF.

The chain recombines TRBV10-3 with TRBJ1-1; a possible D gene is TRBD1 (6 bases). V lost 10 bases and J lost 0, with 12 bases in between. This CDR3 has 13 residues. Germline assignment: CDR1 ENHRY and CDR2 SYGVKD. CDR3 region: CATTGFMNTEAFF. The CDR3 bases are TGTGCCACTACAGGGTTCATGAACACTGAAGCTTTCTTT.

This clonotype has more than one count but fewer than ten. The J gene is TRBJ2-7, the V gene TRBV5-6; D is possibly TRBD1 (5 bases). This CDR3 is built from 16 residues. The V end was cut by 0 bases, the J end by 0 bases, with 13 bases between. Looked up from germline, CDR1 is SGHDT and CDR2 is YYEEEE. The CDR3: CASSLALTVRSYEQYF. The CDR3 DNA reads TGTGCCAGCAGCTTGGCCCTGACAGTACGCTCCTACGAGCAGTACTTC.

This clonotype was counted a few times. The rearrangement joins TRBV19 to TRBJ2-3; TRBD1 might be the D (5 bases). V was clipped by 4 bases and J by 2 bases, with 13 bases between them. CDR1 and CDR2 from the germline V gene are LNHDA and SQIVND (reference sequence). The CDR3 has 15 amino acids. CDR3 sequence (DNA): TGTGCCAGTAGTACTAAAGGGGTGAACACAGATACGCAGTATTTT. It yields the protein CASSTKGVNTDTQYF.

In its sample, this clonotype was seen a few times. This rearrangement joins TRBV5-1 to TRBJ2-1; 14 nucleotides match TRBD2. Losses at the gene ends were 2 bases for V and 7 bases for J; bases not matched to a gene: 11. From germline, CDR1 is SGHRS and CDR2 YFSETQ. This CDR3 is built from 18 residues. CDR3 in amino acids: CASSLGLAGGYRVNEQFF. The CDR3 nucleotides are TGCGCCAGCAGCTTAGGACTAGCGGGAGGCTACAGAGTAAATGAGCAGTTCTTC. The full variable domain, completed using reference TRBV5-1 and TRBJ2-1, is KAGVTQTPRYLIKTRGQQVTLSCSPISGHRSVSWYQQTPGQGLQFLFEYFSETQRNKGNFPGRFSGRQFSNSRSEMNVSTLELGDSALYLCASSLGLAGGYRVNEQFFGPGTRLTVL.

This clonotype was observed a few times. The V and J genes are TRBV5-1 and TRBJ2-1; D is perhaps TRBD2 (6 bases). CDR3 length: 15 residues. Between the trimmed V and J ends, which lost 2 bases and 6 bases, there was a span of 15 bases. Germline-derived CDR1 and CDR2 are SGHRS and YFSETQ. This CDR3 reads CASSLGGRWGNEQFF. The CDR3 DNA follows: TGCGCCAGCAGCTTAGGAGGGAGATGGGGCAATGAGCAGTTCTTC. The full variable domain, its missing parts supplied by reference TRBV5-1 and TRBJ2-1, is KAGVTQTPRYLIKTRGQQVTLSCSPISGHRSVSWYQQTPGQGLQFLFEYFSETQRNKGNFPGRFSGRQFSNSRSEMNVSTLELGDSALYLCASSLGGRWGNEQFFGPGTRLTVL.

This clonotype came up many times. The chain has TRBV5-1 and TRBJ2-7, with D possibly matching TRBD1 (6 bases). The CDR3 totals 14 residues. The V end lost 0 bases, the J end lost 2 bases, and 9 bases lay between the germline ends. Germline values: CDR1 SGHRS, CDR2 YFSETQ. CDR3 protein: CASSLVQGPYEQYF. The CDR3 coding sequence is TGCGCCAGCAGCTTGGTTCAGGGGCCCTACGAGCAGTACTTC.

V and J are TRBV18 and TRBJ1-1; D remains ambiguous. This CDR3 region has 16 residues. Per the germline V gene, CDR1 is KGHSH and CDR2 is LQKENI. Trimming removed 1 base from V and 0 bases from J, with 12 bases in between. The CDR3 DNA reads as TGTGCCAGCTCACCACTCCCTTGGGTTATGAACACTGAAGCTTTCTTT. It is translated as CASSPLPWVMNTEAFF. Full variable domain (outside the CDR3, taken from reference TRBV18 and TRBJ1-1): NAGVMQNPRHLVRRRGQEARLRCSPMKGHSHVYWYRQLPEEGLKFMVYLQKENIIDESGMPKERFSAEFPKEGPSILRIQQVVRGDSAAYFCASSPLPWVMNTEAFFGQGTRLTVV.

This clonotype was detected ten times or more. The chain carries TRBV12-3 or TRBV12-4 and TRBJ2-1, with D possibly being TRBD2 (5 bases). V shed 5 bases and J shed 9 bases, with 11 bases lying between them. This CDR3 has 12 amino acids. The CDR3 reads CASSALATEQFF. The CDR3 DNA follows: TGTGCCAGCAGTGCTCTAGCCACTGAGCAGTTCTTC.

The chain has TRBV12-3 or TRBV12-4 and TRBJ1-1, with D tentatively TRBD1 (5 bases). V lost 4 bases to trimming and J lost 4 bases, with 16 bases between them. There are 15 residues in the CDR3. The DNA for the CDR3 is TGTGCCAGCAGTTCAAACCGCGGGGGAATCACTGAAGCTTTCTTT. This translates into CASSSNRGGITEAFF.

There are a few counts of this clonotype. The chain carries TRBV20-1 and TRBJ2-5, with unresolved D. The length of the CDR3 is 13 residues. V was pared by 3 bases and J by 1 base, with 9 bases between. Germline V gene lookup returns CDR1 DFQATT and CDR2 SNEGSKA (reference sequence). The CDR3 bases are TGCAGTGCTAGCCACTACTTCCAAGAGACCCAGTACTTC. Translated: CSASHYFQETQYF.

The chain uses TRBV5-1 and TRBJ2-3; a possible D gene is TRBD1 (6 bases). V was shortened by 2 bases and J by 0 bases, with 7 bases between the two germline ends. CDR1 is SGHRS, CDR2 YFSETQ, per germline. CDR3 length: 14 residues. The CDR3 DNA reads TGCGCCAGCAGCTTTGGACAGAGCACAGATACGCAGTATTTT. Translated: CASSFGQSTDTQYF. The full variable domain, completed using reference TRBV5-1 and TRBJ2-3, is KAGVTQTPRYLIKTRGQQVTLSCSPISGHRSVSWYQQTPGQGLQFLFEYFSETQRNKGNFPGRFSGRQFSNSRSEMNVSTLELGDSALYLCASSFGQSTDTQYFGPGTRLTVL.

CDR3 loop: CASSLARLYNEQFF. Here the CDR3 DNA reads TGTGCCAGCAGCTTAGCAAGACTGTACAATGAGCAGTTCTTC. This chain joins TRBV7-9 and TRBJ2-1; D is uncertain. The CDR3 totals 14 residues. Trimming removed 0 bases from V and 4 bases from J, with 7 bases in between. Germline V gene lookup returns CDR1 SEHNR and CDR2 FQNEAQ (reference sequence).

V gene TRBV29-1 combines with J gene TRBJ1-6; 7 nucleotides agree with TRBD1. Germline V gives CDR1 SQVTM, CDR2 ANQGSEA. This CDR3 is built from 14 residues. CDR3 DNA sequence: TGCATCGCCCGACAGGGTTCGGAAAATTCACCCCTCCACTTT. This gives the protein CIARQGSENSPLHF. Drawing the rest from reference TRBV29-1 and TRBJ1-6, the complete variable domain is SAVISQKPSRDICQRGTSLTIQCQVDSQVTMMFWYRQQPGQSLTLIATANQGSEATYESGFVIDKFPISRPNLTFSTLTVSNMSPEDSSIYLCIARQGSENSPLHFGNGTRLTVT.

This clonotype was seen many times. The chain is built from TRBV3-1 and TRBJ2-1; a possible D gene is TRBD2 (5 bases). Trimming removed 1 base at V and 7 bases at J, with 14 bases between. The CDR3 sequence is 15 residues long. The germline gives CDR1 LGHDT, CDR2 YNNKEL (reference sequence). Written as DNA, the CDR3 is TGTGCCAGCAGCCAAGTCCTAGCCAGTCGGAATGAGCAGTTCTTC. Its translation: CASSQVLASRNEQFF.